A selection of T cell receptor beta chains follows, all from one sample in a study of shared clonotypes between healthy human individuals. Libraries were prepared by immunoSEQ multiplex PCR; TCRdb keeps only in-frame clonotypes and omits some of them. The sample contains roughly 2.6 million clones, more than 90% of which appear only once. What was sequenced was naive CD4+ T cells sorted from blood. These receptors were obtained from a man younger than 35 in good health. Each CDR3 is given with its conserved first and last residue. D genes are given only for firm matches. Expanded clones are given a class, and other clones once, few, many or no size at all.

cdr3_length d_call j_call v_call clone_size cdr3_nt cdr3_aa
15 TRBD1 TRBJ1-5 TRBV5-1 . TGCGCCAGCAGCTTGGAAGGGACAGGGGGTCAGCCCCAGCATTTT CASSLEGTGGQPQHF
14 . TRBJ2-1 TRBV11-2 . TGTGCCAGCTCTCGGGGGAGCAACTACAATGAGCAGTTCTTC CASSRGSNYNEQFF
17 . TRBJ2-1 TRBV9 . TGTGCCAGCAGCCAGGACCCAAGCCCAAGCTCCTACAATGAGCAGTTCTTC CASSQDPSPSSYNEQFF
14 . TRBJ2-7 TRBV6-1 . TGTGCCAGCAGTGAAATCGGCGATCCCTACGAGCAGTACTTC CASSEIGDPYEQYF
14 TRBD1 TRBJ1-2 TRBV6-5 . TGTGCCAGCAGTTACCTGACAGGGGGCGGTGGCTACACCTTC CASSYLTGGGGYTF
15 TRBD2 TRBJ2-7 TRBV5-1 . TGCGCCAGCAGCTGGGGGCTAGCGGGAGCTTCCGAGCAGTACTTC CASSWGLAGASEQYF
15 . TRBJ2-3 TRBV11-2 . TGTGCCAGCAGCTTAAACGACAGAAGCACAGATACGCAGTATTTT CASSLNDRSTDTQYF
15 TRBD1 TRBJ2-7 TRBV5-1 . TGCGCCAGCAGCCGAGCCGGGACAGGGGGCTACGAGCAGTACTTC CASSRAGTGGYEQYF
14 . TRBJ2-5 TRBV5-1 . TGCGCCAGCAGCTTGGCCCCCCCCCAAGAGACCCAGTACTTC CASSLAPPQETQYF
16 TRBD1 TRBJ1-6 TRBV18 . TGTGCCAGCTCACCCCGGGACAGACAGTATAATTCACCCCTCCACTTT CASSPRDRQYNSPLHF
15 TRBD2 TRBJ2-1 TRBV27 . TGTGCCAGCAGTTTTAGCGGGAGGGAGGGCAATGAGCAGTTCTTC CASSFSGREGNEQFF
13 . TRBJ2-1 TRBV7-2 . TGTGCCAGCAGCTTTAGACTGGACAATGAGCAGTTCTTC CASSFRLDNEQFF
14 . TRBJ2-5 TRBV6-4 . TGTGCCAGCAGTCCGGGCTCCGGAGGCGGGACCCAGTACTTC CASSPGSGGGTQYF
12 . TRBJ2-2 TRBV7-2 . TGTGCCAGCAGCAGGGGTACCGGGGAGCTGTTTTTT CASSRGTGELFF
14 . TRBJ2-6 TRBV5-8 . TGTGCCAGCAGCGATAACTCTGGGGCCAACGTCCTGACTTTC CASSDNSGANVLTF
14 . TRBJ2-7 TRBV7-2 . TGTGCCAGCAGCTCTAGTTCTGGTAACTACGAGCAGTACTTC CASSSSSGNYEQYF
11 . TRBJ2-1 TRBV18 . TGTGCCAGCTCACTTATTAATGAGCAGTTCTTC CASSLINEQFF
14 . TRBJ2-7 TRBV7-2 . TGTGCCAGCAGCCCAAGGACTACTTTTTACGAGCAGTACTTC CASSPRTTFYEQYF
11 . TRBJ2-7 TRBV10-2 . TGCGCCAGCAGGGCAGCCTACGAGCAGTACTTC CASRAAYEQYF
18 TRBD2 TRBJ2-5 TRBV5-1 . TGCGCCAGCAGCTCCCGGGGTAGCGGGAGGGTAGTCCCGGAGACCCAGTACTTC CASSSRGSGRVVPETQYF
15 . TRBJ1-6 TRBV30 . TGTGCCTGGAGCCGGGGGGCTACCTATAATTCACCCCTCCACTTT CAWSRGATYNSPLHF
14 . TRBJ2-7 TRBV5-1 . TGCGCCAGTTCGGGGGGCAGTCCACCTTACGAGCAGTACTTC CASSGGSPPYEQYF
13 . TRBJ1-1 TRBV6-6 . TGTGCCAGCACTCTAACAGCGAACACTGAAGCTTTCTTT CASTLTANTEAFF
15 . TRBJ2-7 TRBV6-5 . TGTGCCAGCAGTCCAGGGGCGCCTTTACTGGACGAGCAGTACTTC CASSPGAPLLDEQYF
15 TRBD1 TRBJ1-4 TRBV4-1 once TGCGCCAGCAGCCAGGACAGGGCGAGAAATGAAAAACTGTTTTTT CASSQDRARNEKLFF
16 TRBD1 TRBJ1-6 TRBV6-1 . TGTGCCAGCAGTGAATATAGCAGGGGGGCTTATTCACCCCTCCACTTT CASSEYSRGAYSPLHF
15 . TRBJ2-7 TRBV4-1 . TGCGCCAGCAGCCAAATCGTCCTACTATCCTACGAGCAGTACTTC CASSQIVLLSYEQYF
13 . TRBJ2-1 TRBV11-2 . TGTGCCAGCAGCTTAGATGGGAACGGTGAGCAGTTCTTC CASSLDGNGEQFF
15 TRBD1 TRBJ1-6 TRBV6-1 . TGTGCCAGCAGTGAGGCGGGACAGACAAATTCACCCCTCCACTTT CASSEAGQTNSPLHF
19 TRBD1 TRBJ2-6 TRBV23-1 . TGCGCCAGCAGTCAACCCGGGACAGGGCCTTCCTCTGGGGCCAACGTCCTGACTTTC CASSQPGTGPSSGANVLTF
16 TRBD1 TRBJ1-5 TRBV28 . TGTGCCAGCAGTCCCCGGGACAGAATAAGGAATCAGCCCCAGCATTTT CASSPRDRIRNQPQHF
14 TRBD1 TRBJ2-5 TRBV10-1 . TGCGCCAGCAGCCGGGACAGCCTGGGAGAGACCCAGTACTTC CASSRDSLGETQYF
14 . TRBJ1-1 TRBV5-4 . TGTGCCAGCAGCTTGAGGGGGGCGAACACTGAAGCTTTCTTT CASSLRGANTEAFF
15 . TRBJ2-3 TRBV7-8 . TGTGCCAGCAGCTTCGGGACCCTCAGCACAGATACGCAGTATTTT CASSFGTLSTDTQYF
13 . TRBJ1-2 TRBV19 . TGTGCCAGTAGTACGCAGACAGACTATGGCTACACCTTC CASSTQTDYGYTF
15 TRBD2 TRBJ2-1 TRBV6-6 . TGTGCCAGCAGTTACGGCGGACTAGCCTACAATGAGCAGTTCTTC CASSYGGLAYNEQFF
14 . TRBJ2-5 TRBV10-2 once TGCGCCAGCAGTGACGGGAGTCGTCCGGGGACCCAGTACTTC CASSDGSRPGTQYF
18 . TRBJ1-1 TRBV11-3 . TGTGCCAGCAGCTTAGGTGGGGCACTCGTTGCTCCGAACACTGAAGCTTTCTTT CASSLGGALVAPNTEAFF
14 TRBD1 TRBJ2-7 TRBV29-1 . TGCAGCGTGACCGGGACAGGGACCTTCTACGAGCAGTACTTC CSVTGTGTFYEQYF
14 . TRBJ1-6 TRBV28 . TGTGCCAGCAGCGGGGGGAGCTTGACCCACACCCTCCACTTT CASSGGSLTHTLHF
16 TRBD1 TRBJ2-1 TRBV5-4 . TGTGCCAGCAGCTTGAACGCCGGGACAGGGCACAATGAGCAGTTCTTC CASSLNAGTGHNEQFF
15 TRBD2 TRBJ2-2 TRBV9 . TGTGCCAGCAGCGTAGCGGGAGGGCAAACCGGGGAGCTGTTTTTT CASSVAGGQTGELFF
17 . TRBJ2-6 TRBV11-2 . TGTGCCAGCAGCTTGGACTCCTCGGTGGTTGGGGCCAACGTCCTGACTTTC CASSLDSSVVGANVLTF
15 TRBD1 TRBJ2-3 TRBV9 . TGTGCCAGCAGCTGGGGACAGGGGAACGCAGATACGCAGTATTTT CASSWGQGNADTQYF
12 TRBD1 TRBJ1-3 TRBV19 . TGTGCCTTGACAGGGCCTGGAAACACCATATATTTT CALTGPGNTIYF
15 TRBD2 TRBJ2-5 TRBV9 . TGTGCCAGCAGCCCGGGACTAGGACGGCAAGAGACCCAGTACTTC CASSPGLGRQETQYF
16 . TRBJ2-7 TRBV6-5 . TGTGCCAGCAGTTTCCCGGTTCAGGGAAATAGCTACGAGCAGTACTTC CASSFPVQGNSYEQYF
15 TRBD1 TRBJ2-1 TRBV7-8 . TGTGCCAGCAGCTCTGGACAGGGGTCCTACAATGAGCAGTTCTTC CASSSGQGSYNEQFF
13 . TRBJ2-5 TRBV7-9 . TGTGCCAGCAACCTAAGGGGACAAGAGACCCAGTACTTC CASNLRGQETQYF
15 TRBD2 TRBJ2-1 TRBV6-6 . TGTGCCAGCAGTGATAGCGGGAGTGCCTACAATGAGCAGTTCTTC CASSDSGSAYNEQFF
16 . TRBJ2-1 TRBV10-1 . TGCGCCAGCAGTGAGGTTAGGCCCGGCGGGTACAATGAGCAGTTCTTC CASSEVRPGGYNEQFF